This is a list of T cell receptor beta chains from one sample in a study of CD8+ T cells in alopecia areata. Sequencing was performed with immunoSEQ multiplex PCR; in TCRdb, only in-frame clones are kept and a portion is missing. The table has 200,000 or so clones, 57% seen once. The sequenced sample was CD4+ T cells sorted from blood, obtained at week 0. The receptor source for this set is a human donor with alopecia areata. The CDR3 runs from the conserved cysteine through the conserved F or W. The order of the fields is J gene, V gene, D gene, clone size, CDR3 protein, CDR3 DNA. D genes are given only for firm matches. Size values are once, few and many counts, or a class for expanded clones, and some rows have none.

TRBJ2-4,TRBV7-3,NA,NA,CASSLVGTNIQYF,TGTGCCAGCAGCTTAGTTGGGACGAACATTCAGTACTTC
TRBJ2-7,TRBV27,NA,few,CASSLTASYEQYF,TGTGCCAGCAGTTTGACAGCATCCTACGAGCAGTACTTC
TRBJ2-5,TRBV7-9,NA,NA,CASSLGQAQETQYF,TGTGCCAGCAGCTTAGGACAGGCCCAAGAGACCCAGTACTTC
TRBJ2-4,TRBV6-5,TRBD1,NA,CASSGQGAKNIQYF,TGTGCCAGCAGCGGACAGGGAGCCAAAAACATTCAGTACTTC
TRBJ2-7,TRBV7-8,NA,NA,CASSLTEDYEQYF,TGTGCCAGCAGCTTAACTGAGGACTACGAGCAGTACTTC
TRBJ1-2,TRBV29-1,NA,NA,CSVGGLAGLDNYGYTF,TGCAGCGTGGGTGGACTTGCGGGCCTCGATAACTATGGCTACACCTTC
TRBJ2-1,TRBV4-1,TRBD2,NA,CASSHAARGTRGLGQFF,TGCGCCAGCAGCCACGCAGCGCGGGGGACTAGGGGGTTAGGGCAGTTCTTC
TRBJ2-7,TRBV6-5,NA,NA,CASRRLIGSEQYF,TGTGCCAGCAGGAGACTAATTGGTAGCGAGCAGTACTTC
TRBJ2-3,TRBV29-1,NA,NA,CSVVPRAPPDTQYF,TGCAGCGTTGTACCCAGGGCTCCCCCAGATACGCAGTATTTT
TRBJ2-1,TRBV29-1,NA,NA,CSVEGTPNEQFF,TGCAGCGTTGAAGGGACGCCAAATGAGCAGTTCTTC
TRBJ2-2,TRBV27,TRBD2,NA,CASSLLGGRAAGELFF,TGTGCCAGCAGTTTATTGGGCGGGAGGGCCGCCGGGGAGCTGTTTTTT
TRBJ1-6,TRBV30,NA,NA,CAWSVGTGSSPLHF,TGTGCCTGGAGTGTAGGAACCGGATCTTCACCCCTCCACTTT
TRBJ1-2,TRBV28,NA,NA,CASSYSGVGYGYTF,TGTGCCAGCAGTTACTCAGGGGTCGGCTATGGCTACACCTTC
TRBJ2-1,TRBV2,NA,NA,CASQKQGSSYNEQFF,TGTGCCAGCCAAAAACAGGGTTCGAGCTACAATGAGCAGTTCTTC
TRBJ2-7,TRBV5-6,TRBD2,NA,CASSWTRGYEQYF,TGTGCCAGCAGCTGGACTAGAGGGTACGAGCAGTACTTC
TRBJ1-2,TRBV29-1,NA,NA,CSVGQRDGYTF,TGCAGCGTTGGACAGAGAGATGGCTACACCTTC
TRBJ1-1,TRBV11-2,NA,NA,CASSLERGRGPPEAFF,TGTGCCAGCAGCTTAGAACGCGGTAGGGGACCGCCTGAAGCTTTCTTT
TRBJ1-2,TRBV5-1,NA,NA,CASSLEEGWGYTF,TGCGCCAGCAGCTTGGAGGAGGGATGGGGCTACACCTTC
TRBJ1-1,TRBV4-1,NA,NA,CASSQDLPDRLNTEAFF,TGCGCCAGCAGCCAAGATCTCCCTGACAGATTGAACACTGAAGCTTTCTTT
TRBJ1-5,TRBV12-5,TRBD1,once,CASGLVRTGRGNQPQHF,TGTGCTAGTGGTTTGGTAAGGACAGGGCGAGGCAATCAGCCCCAGCATTTT
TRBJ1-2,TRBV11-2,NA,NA,CASSPSGRGGGYTF,TGTGCCAGCAGCCCCAGTGGGAGGGGCGGGGGCTACACCTTC
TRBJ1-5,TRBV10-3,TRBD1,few,CAISRTGEVGNQPQHF,TGTGCCATCAGCCGGACAGGGGAGGTGGGCAATCAGCCCCAGCATTTT
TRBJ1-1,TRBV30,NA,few,CAWTEGQPNTEAFF,TGTGCCTGGACCGAGGGGCAACCGAACACTGAAGCTTTCTTT
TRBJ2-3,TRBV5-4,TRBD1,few,CASSPTGGSTDTQYF,TGTGCCAGCAGCCCGACAGGGGGGAGCACAGATACGCAGTATTTT
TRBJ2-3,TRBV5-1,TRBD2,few,CASSLSSGSTDTQYF,TGCGCCAGCAGCTTGTCTAGCGGGAGTACAGATACGCAGTATTTT
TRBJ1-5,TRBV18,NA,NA,CASSPPNTQPQHF,TGTGCCAGCTCACCACCGAACACTCAGCCCCAGCATTTT
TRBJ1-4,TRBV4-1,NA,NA,CASRSLGDGEKLFF,TGCGCCAGCAGATCTCTGGGGGACGGGGAAAAACTGTTTTTT
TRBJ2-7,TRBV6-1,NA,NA,CASSDRRTYEQYF,TGTGCCAGCAGTGATCGCAGGACCTACGAGCAGTACTTC
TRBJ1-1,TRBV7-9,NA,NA,CASSLDENTEAFF,TGTGCCAGCAGCTTAGACGAGAACACTGAAGCTTTCTTT
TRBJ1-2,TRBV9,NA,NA,CASSQDSNYGYTF,TGTGCCAGCAGCCAGGACTCTAACTATGGCTACACCTTC
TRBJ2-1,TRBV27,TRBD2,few,CASAGTRNNEQFF,TGTGCCAGCGCCGGGACTAGAAACAATGAGCAGTTCTTC
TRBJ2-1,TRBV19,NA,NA,CASSREVGRNEQFF,TGTGCCAGTAGCAGGGAGGTGGGGCGCAATGAGCAGTTCTTC
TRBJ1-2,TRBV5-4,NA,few,CASSLVGGPYGYTF,TGTGCCAGCAGCTTGGTGGGGGGACCCTATGGCTACACCTTC
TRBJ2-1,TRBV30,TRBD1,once,CAWSPGQGNFWSYNEQFF,TGTGCCTGGAGTCCGGGACAGGGGAATTTTTGGTCCTACAATGAGCAGTTCTTC
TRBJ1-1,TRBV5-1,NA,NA,CASSFTDGEETEAFF,TGCGCCAGCAGTTTTACGGACGGGGAGGAAACTGAAGCTTTCTTT
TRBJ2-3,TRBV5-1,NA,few,CASSRGQGGTDTQYF,TGCGCCAGCAGCAGAGGCCAAGGAGGCACAGATACGCAGTATTTT
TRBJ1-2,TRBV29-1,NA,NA,CSVEVPGENYGYTF,TGCAGCGTTGAAGTCCCCGGGGAAAACTATGGCTACACCTTC
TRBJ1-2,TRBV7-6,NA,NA,CASSWAQVDGADRGYTF,TGTGCCAGCAGCTGGGCCCAGGTAGACGGGGCTGACAGGGGCTACACCTTC
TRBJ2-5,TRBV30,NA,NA,CAWRYSQETQYF,TGTGCCTGGAGGTACAGCCAAGAGACCCAGTACTTC
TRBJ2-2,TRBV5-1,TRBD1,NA,CATRETGATGELFF,TGCGCCACCAGAGAGACAGGGGCCACCGGGGAGCTGTTTTTT
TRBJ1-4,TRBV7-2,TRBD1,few,CASSLGQGAEKLFF,TGTGCCAGCAGCTTGGGACAGGGTGCTGAAAAACTGTTTTTT
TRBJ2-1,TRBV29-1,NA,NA,CSVERPGEWNEQFF,TGCAGCGTTGAAAGACCAGGGGAATGGAATGAGCAGTTCTTC
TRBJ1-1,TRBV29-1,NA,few,CSVSWGVGTEAFF,TGCAGCGTGTCGTGGGGGGTGGGCACTGAAGCTTTCTTT
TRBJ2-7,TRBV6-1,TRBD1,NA,CASSYETGGYEQYF,TGTGCCAGCAGTTATGAAACAGGGGGCTACGAGCAGTACTTC
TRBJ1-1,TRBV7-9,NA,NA,CASSSRRTDTEAFF,TGTGCCAGCAGCTCTCGCCGGACAGACACTGAAGCTTTCTTT
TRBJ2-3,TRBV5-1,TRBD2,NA,CASSLSPATSGSDTQYF,TGCGCCAGCAGCTTGTCGCCTGCGACTAGCGGGTCAGATACGCAGTATTTT
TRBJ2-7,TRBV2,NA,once,CASSVVLLEQYF,TGTGCCAGCAGTGTGGTCCTGCTAGAGCAGTACTTC
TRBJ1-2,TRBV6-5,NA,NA,CASSAGNYQGYTF,TGTGCCAGCTCGGCTGGGAACTATCAAGGCTACACCTTC
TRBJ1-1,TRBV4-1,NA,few,CASSQVTGHTNTEAFF,TGCGCCAGCAGCCAAGTTACAGGGCACACGAACACTGAAGCTTTCTTT
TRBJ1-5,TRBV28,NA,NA,CASSSPSWGRNQPQHF,TGTGCCAGCAGTTCCCCCAGTTGGGGAAGAAATCAGCCCCAGCATTTT
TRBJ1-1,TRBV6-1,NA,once,CATTGQSNAEAFF,TGTGCCACAACGGGACAATCGAACGCTGAAGCTTTCTTT